The present TCR beta chain was sequenced within a study of blood T cell repertoires in COVID-19. Original processing notes: Amplification of reference gene primers provided the estimated nucleated cell counts. The assay was immunoSEQ multiplex PCR, and TCRdb's table has in-frame clones only and misses some. From that table come the V and J calls and clone size; the DNA was used to work out D and trimming. The table has more than 150,000 clones, more than 80% seen once. Seattle patients were enrolled during active infection and followed longitudinally. Sample: peripheral blood. The receptor's source is a woman aged 80 or older with COVID-19, enrolled during active disease.

CDR3 in amino acids: CASTPSGTGSGKLFF. The CDR3 region has the DNA TGTGCCAGCACCCCCTCTGGGACAGGGTCAGGAAAACTGTTTTTT. This chain joins TRBV28 and TRBJ1-4; TRBD1 matches at 9 bases. V lost 7 bases, J lost 10 bases, and 13 bases stayed unmatched. The CDR3 extends over 15 amino acids. Germline values: CDR1 MDHEN, CDR2 SYDVKM.